The entry that follows covers one T cell receptor beta chain sequence. Its antigen is still unknown. This CDR3 is 15 amino acids long. CDR1 and CDR2 from the germline V gene are SEHNR and FQNEAQ (reference sequence). V was pared by 1 base and J by 0 bases, with 0 bases of the junction left unmatched. Clones were read by immunoSEQ multiplex PCR, and TCRdb kept only the in-frame ones, dropping some. The sample carries 130,000 to 150,000 clones, 80% to 95% recorded once. This entry is derived from a study of graft-versus-host responses after intestinal transplantation. Overall study: Recipients got multivisceral, liver-intestinal, or isolated intestinal transplants.

The specimen comprised unstimulated CD4+ T cells sorted from spleen or lymph node cells, sampled before intestinal transplant. The chain has TRBV7-9 and TRBJ1-5; 7 bases are shared with TRBD1. The clonotype comes from a human donor who received an intestinal transplant. The CDR3 nucleotides read TGTGCCAGCAGCTTAGGACAGGGTAGCAATCAGCCCCAGCATTTT. It translates to CASSLGQGSNQPQHF.